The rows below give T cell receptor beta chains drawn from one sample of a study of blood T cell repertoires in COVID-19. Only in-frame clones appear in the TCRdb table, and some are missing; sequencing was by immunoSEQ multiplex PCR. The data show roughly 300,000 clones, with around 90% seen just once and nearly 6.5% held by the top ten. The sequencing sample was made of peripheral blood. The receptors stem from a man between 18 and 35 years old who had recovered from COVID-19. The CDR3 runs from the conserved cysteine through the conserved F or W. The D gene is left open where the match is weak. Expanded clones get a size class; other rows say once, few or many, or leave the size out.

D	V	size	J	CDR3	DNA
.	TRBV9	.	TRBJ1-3	CASSPLERNTIYF	TGTGCCAGCAGCCCTTTGGAGCGAAACACCATATATTTT
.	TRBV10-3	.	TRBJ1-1	CAISELDGYTEAFF	TGTGCCATCAGTGAGCTAGACGGTTACACTGAAGCTTTCTTT
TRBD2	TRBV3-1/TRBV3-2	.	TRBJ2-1	CASSRKWDYSYNEQFF	TGTGCCAGCAGTCGTAAATGGGACTACTCCTACAATGAGCAGTTCTTC
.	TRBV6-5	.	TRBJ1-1	CASSYSTRGLSEAFF	TGTGCCAGCAGTTACTCGACAAGGGGACTGTCTGAAGCTTTCTTT
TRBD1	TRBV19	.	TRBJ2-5	CASSSRPTGGGETQYF	TGTGCCAGTAGTTCTCGCCCGACAGGGGGCGGGGAGACCCAGTACTTC
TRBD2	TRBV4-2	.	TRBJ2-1	CASSQEGGSGGNNEQFF	TGTGCCAGCAGCCAAGAAGGAGGTAGCGGGGGGAACAATGAGCAGTTCTTC
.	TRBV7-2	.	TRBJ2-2	CASSPRSFGELFF	TGTGCCAGCAGCCCTAGGAGCTTCGGGGAGCTGTTTTTT
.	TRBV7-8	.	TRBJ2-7	CASAFHRDPAYEQYF	TGTGCCAGCGCCTTTCACAGGGATCCTGCCTACGAGCAGTACTTC
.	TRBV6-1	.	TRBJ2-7	CASSEASNSYEQYF	TGTGCCAGCAGTGAAGCTTCCAACTCCTACGAGCAGTACTTC
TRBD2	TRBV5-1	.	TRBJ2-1	CASSLELAGGRSEQFF	TGCGCCAGCAGCTTGGAGCTAGCGGGGGGGAGGAGTGAGCAGTTCTTC
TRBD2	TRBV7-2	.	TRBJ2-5	CASSPWTSGEETQYF	TGTGCCAGCAGCCCCTGGACTAGCGGGGAAGAGACCCAGTACTTC
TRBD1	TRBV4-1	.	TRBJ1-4	CASSPFGTALNEKLFF	TGCGCCAGCAGCCCGTTTGGGACAGCCCTTAATGAAAAACTGTTTTTT
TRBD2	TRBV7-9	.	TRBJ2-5	CASSRTSGEDSGETQYF	TGTGCCAGCAGCCGGACTAGCGGGGAGGATTCAGGGGAGACCCAGTACTTC
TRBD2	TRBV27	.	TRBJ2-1	CASSLSPPGGSAFYNEQFF	TGTGCCAGCAGTTTATCCCCTCCGGGGGGGTCAGCTTTCTACAATGAGCAGTTCTTC
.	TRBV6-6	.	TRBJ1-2	CASSYEGLYGYTF	TGTGCCAGCAGTTACGAGGGACTCTATGGCTACACCTTC
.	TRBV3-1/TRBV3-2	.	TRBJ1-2	CASSAAHYGYTF	TGTGCCAGCAGCGCGGCGCACTATGGCTACACCTTC
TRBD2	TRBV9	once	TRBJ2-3	CASSVGLAGGDTQYF	TGTGCCAGCAGCGTAGGACTAGCGGGTGGAGATACGCAGTATTTT
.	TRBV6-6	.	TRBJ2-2	CASSHGLPPSTGELFF	TGTGCCAGCAGTCACGGACTACCCCCGAGCACCGGGGAGCTGTTTTTT
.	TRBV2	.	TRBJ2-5	CASSALGATLKETQYF	TGTGCCAGCAGTGCCTTGGGCGCCACCTTGAAAGAGACCCAGTACTTC
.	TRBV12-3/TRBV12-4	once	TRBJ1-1	CASSLYTEAFF	TGTGCCAGCAGCCTCTACACTGAAGCTTTCTTT
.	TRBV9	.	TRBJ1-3	CASSPGQLSGNTIYF	TGTGCCAGCAGCCCAGGACAACTCTCTGGAAACACCATATATTTT
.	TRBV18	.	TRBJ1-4	CASSLAAWEKLFF	TGTGCCAGCTCACTGGCCGCCTGGGAAAAACTGTTTTTT
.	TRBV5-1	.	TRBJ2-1	CASSSGLNNEQFF	TGCGCCAGCAGCTCCGGACTAAACAATGAGCAGTTCTTC
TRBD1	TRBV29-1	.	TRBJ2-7	CSVVGRGQYEQYF	TGCAGCGTTGTTGGCAGGGGGCAATACGAGCAGTACTTC
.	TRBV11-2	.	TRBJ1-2	CASSLEPTVAYGYTF	TGTGCCAGCAGCTTAGAGCCGACAGTGGCCTATGGCTACACCTTC
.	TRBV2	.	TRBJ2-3	CASSTRTDTQYF	TGTGCCAGCTCTACTCGCACAGATACGCAGTATTTT
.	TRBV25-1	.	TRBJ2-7	CASSEINEQYF	TGTGCCAGCAGTGAAATCAACGAGCAGTACTTC
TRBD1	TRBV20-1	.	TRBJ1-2	CSASGRQGANYGYTF	TGCAGTGCTAGTGGTAGACAGGGGGCTAACTATGGCTACACCTTC
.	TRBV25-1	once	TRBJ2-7	CASSSSGGSYEQYF	TGTGCCAGCTCTAGCAGCGGCGGCTCCTACGAGCAGTACTTC
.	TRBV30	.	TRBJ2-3	CASLRTATDTQYF	TGTGCCTCGCTTCGGACAGCCACAGATACGCAGTATTTT
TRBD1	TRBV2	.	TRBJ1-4	CASLQGSWTTNEKLFF	TGTGCCAGCCTACAGGGGAGCTGGACAACTAATGAAAAACTGTTTTTT
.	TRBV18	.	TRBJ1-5	CASSPGEYQPQHF	TGTGCCAGCTCACCTGGAGAATATCAGCCCCAGCATTTT
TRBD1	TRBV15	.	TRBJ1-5	CATQQGTRSNQPQHF	TGTGCCACCCAACAGGGGACCCGGAGCAATCAGCCCCAGCATTTT
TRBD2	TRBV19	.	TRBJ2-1	CASSRTSGDYNEQFF	TGTGCCAGTAGTCGGACTAGCGGGGATTACAATGAGCAGTTCTTC
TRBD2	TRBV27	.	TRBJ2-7	CASSSSSGRYEQYF	TGTGCCAGCAGTTCCTCTAGCGGGAGATACGAGCAGTACTTC
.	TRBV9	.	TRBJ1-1	CASSVRGENTEAFF	TGTGCCAGCAGCGTACGGGGGGAGAACACTGAAGCTTTCTTT
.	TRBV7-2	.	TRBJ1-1	CASSLGWGFQGTEAFF	TGTGCCAGCAGCTTAGGGTGGGGCTTCCAAGGCACTGAAGCTTTCTTT
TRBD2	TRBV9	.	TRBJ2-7	CASSPRLAGHYEQYF	TGTGCCAGCAGCCCAAGACTAGCGGGGCACTACGAGCAGTACTTC
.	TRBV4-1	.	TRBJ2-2	CASSQREFGGELFF	TGCGCCAGCAGCCAACGGGAATTCGGCGGGGAGCTGTTTTTT
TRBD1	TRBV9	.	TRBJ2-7	CASSVQGASDEQYF	TGTGCCAGCAGCGTACAGGGGGCGAGTGATGAGCAGTACTTC
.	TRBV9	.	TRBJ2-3	CASSVGGGQPTDTQYF	TGTGCCAGCAGCGTAGGTGGCGGACAGCCCACAGATACGCAGTATTTT
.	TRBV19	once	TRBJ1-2	CASSIVVTGYGYTF	TGTGCCAGTAGTATAGTAGTGACAGGATATGGCTACACCTTC
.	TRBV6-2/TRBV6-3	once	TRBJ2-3	CASSYTGSTDTQYF	TGTGCCAGCAGTTACACAGGAAGCACAGATACGCAGTATTTT
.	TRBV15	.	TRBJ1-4	CATSRSRANEKLFF	TGTGCCACCAGCCGCTCCCGGGCTAATGAAAAACTGTTTTTT